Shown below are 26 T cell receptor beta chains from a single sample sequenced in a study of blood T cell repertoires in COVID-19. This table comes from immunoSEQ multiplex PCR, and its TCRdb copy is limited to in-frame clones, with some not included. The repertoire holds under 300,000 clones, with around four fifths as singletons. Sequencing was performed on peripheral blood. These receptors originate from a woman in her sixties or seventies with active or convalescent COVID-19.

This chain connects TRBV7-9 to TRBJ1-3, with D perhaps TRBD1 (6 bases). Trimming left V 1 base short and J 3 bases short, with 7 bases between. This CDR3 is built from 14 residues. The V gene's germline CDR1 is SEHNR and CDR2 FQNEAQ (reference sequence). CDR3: CASSLEGVGNTIYF. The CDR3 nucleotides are TGTGCCAGCAGCTTAGAGGGGGTTGGAAACACCATATATTTT.

CDR3 DNA: TGTGCCTGGAGCCCGGGACAGGGGGCGTCTGGTAATGAAAAACTGTTTTTT. The encoded protein is CAWSPGQGASGNEKLFF. The chain has TRBV30 and TRBJ1-4, with 12 bases aligning to TRBD1. V gave up 3 bases and J gave up 4 bases; unmatched junction bases: 9. This CDR3 region has 17 residues. The V gene's germline CDR1 is GTSNPN and CDR2 SVGIG (reference sequence).

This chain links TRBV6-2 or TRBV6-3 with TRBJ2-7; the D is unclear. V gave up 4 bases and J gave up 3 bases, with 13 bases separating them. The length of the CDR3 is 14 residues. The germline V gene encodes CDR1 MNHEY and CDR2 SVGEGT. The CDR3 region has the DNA TGTGCCAGCAGTTCCCTACGCCCTATCTACGAGCAGTACTTC. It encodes CASSSLRPIYEQYF.

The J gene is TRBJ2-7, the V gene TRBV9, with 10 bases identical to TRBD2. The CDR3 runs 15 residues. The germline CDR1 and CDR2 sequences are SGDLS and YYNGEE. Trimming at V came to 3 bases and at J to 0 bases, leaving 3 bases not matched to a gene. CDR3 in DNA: TGTGCCAGCAGCGAAGCGGGGGGGAGCTCCTACGAGCAGTACTTC. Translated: CASSEAGGSSYEQYF.

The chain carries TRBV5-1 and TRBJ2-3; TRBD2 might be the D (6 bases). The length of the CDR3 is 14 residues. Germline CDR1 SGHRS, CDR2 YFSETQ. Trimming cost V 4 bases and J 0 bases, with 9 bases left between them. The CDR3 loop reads CASSGGVSTDTQYF. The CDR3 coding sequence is TGCGCCAGCAGCGGCGGGGTGAGCACAGATACGCAGTATTTT. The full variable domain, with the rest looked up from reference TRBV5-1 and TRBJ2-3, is KAGVTQTPRYLIKTRGQQVTLSCSPISGHRSVSWYQQTPGQGLQFLFEYFSETQRNKGNFPGRFSGRQFSNSRSEMNVSTLELGDSALYLCASSGGVSTDTQYFGPGTRLTVL.

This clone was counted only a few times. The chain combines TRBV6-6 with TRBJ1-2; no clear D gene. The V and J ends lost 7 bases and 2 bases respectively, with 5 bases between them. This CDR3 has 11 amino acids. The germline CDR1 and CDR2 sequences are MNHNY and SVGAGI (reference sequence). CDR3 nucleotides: TGTGCCAGCAAGAGCAACTATGGCTACACCTTC. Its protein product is CASKSNYGYTF.

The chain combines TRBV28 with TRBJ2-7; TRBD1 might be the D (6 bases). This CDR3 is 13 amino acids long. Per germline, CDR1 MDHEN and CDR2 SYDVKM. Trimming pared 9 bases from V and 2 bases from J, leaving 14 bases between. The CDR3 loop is CASFGTNTYEQYF. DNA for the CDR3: TGTGCCAGTTTTGGGACAAACACCTACGAGCAGTACTTC.

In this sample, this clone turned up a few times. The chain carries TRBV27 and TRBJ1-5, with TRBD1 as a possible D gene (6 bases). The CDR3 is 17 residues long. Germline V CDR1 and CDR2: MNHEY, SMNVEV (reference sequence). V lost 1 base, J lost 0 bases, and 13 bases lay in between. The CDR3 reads CASSLFASDSSNQPQHF. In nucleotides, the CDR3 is TGTGCCAGCAGTTTATTCGCCTCGGACAGTAGCAATCAGCCCCAGCATTTT.

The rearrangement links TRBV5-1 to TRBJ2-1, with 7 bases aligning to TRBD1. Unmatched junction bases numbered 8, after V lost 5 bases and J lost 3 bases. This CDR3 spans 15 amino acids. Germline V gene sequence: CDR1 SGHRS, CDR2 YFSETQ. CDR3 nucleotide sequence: TGCGCCAGCAGATCCGACAGGGCCGTCTACAATGAGCAGTTCTTC. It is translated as CASRSDRAVYNEQFF.

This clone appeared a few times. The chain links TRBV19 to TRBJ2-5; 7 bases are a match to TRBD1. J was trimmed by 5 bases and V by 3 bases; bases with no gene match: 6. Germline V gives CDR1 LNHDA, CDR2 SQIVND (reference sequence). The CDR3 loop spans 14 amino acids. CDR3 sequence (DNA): TGTGCCAGTAGTATGGAAGGGGGCAGGGAGACCCAGTACTTC. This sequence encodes CASSMEGGRETQYF.

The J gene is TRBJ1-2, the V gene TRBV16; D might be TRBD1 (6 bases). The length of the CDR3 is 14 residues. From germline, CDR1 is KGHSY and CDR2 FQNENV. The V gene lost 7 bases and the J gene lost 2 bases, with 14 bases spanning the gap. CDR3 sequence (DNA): TGTGCCAGCACCCCGTCCAGGGGCAACTATGGCTACACCTTC. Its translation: CASTPSRGNYGYTF.

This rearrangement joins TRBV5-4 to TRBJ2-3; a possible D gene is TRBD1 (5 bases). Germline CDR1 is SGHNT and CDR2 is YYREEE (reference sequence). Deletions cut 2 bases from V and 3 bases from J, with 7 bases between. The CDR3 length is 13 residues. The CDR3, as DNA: TGTGCCAGCAGCTTAAGGGGAACAGATACGCAGTATTTT. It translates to CASSLRGTDTQYF.

The CDR3 nucleotides are TGTGCCAGCAGCCCCTCGGACAGGGGGTGGGGGGTGAACACTGAAGCTTTCTTT. Translated, it gives CASSPSDRGWGVNTEAFF. V and J are TRBV5-8 and TRBJ1-1, with TRBD1 identical over 10 bases. V was clipped by 4 bases and J by 0 bases; unmatched bases: 12. The germline V gene has CDR1 SGHTS and CDR2 YDEGEE. The CDR3 consists of 18 residues.

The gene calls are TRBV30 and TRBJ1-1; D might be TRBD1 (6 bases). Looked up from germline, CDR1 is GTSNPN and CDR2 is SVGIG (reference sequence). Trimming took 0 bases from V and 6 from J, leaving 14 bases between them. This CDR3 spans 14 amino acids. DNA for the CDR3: TGTGCCTGGAGTGTTACAGGGAGTTGGGCTGAAGCTTTCTTT. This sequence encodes CAWSVTGSWAEAFF.

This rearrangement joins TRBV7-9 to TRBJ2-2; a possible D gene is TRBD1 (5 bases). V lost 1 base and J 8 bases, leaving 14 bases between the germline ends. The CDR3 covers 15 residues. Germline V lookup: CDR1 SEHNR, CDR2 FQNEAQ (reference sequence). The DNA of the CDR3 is TGTGCCAGCAGCTTAGTCCCCCAGGGCGGTGGGGAGCTGTTTTTT. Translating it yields CASSLVPQGGGELFF.

The CDR3 loop reads CAISEPGQGLSYEQYF. DNA of the CDR3: TGTGCCATCAGTGAGCCGGGACAGGGACTTTCCTACGAGCAGTACTTC. The chain joins TRBV10-3 to TRBJ2-7; TRBD1 aligns across 9 bases. Germline assignment: CDR1 ENHRY and CDR2 SYGVKD. The length of the CDR3 is 16 residues. The ends lost 2 bases at V and 1 base at J; junction bases unmatched: 6.

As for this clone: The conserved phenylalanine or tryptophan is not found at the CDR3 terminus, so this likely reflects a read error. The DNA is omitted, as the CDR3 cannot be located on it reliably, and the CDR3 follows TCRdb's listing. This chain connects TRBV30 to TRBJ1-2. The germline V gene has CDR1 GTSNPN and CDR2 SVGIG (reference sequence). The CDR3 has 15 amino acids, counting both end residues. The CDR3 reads CAWSPGAGRGLWLHL.

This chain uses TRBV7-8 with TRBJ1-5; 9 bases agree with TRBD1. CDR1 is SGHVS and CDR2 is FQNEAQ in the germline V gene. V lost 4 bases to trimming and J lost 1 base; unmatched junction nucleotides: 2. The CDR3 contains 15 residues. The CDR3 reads CASSSGQGSNQPQHF. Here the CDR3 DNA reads TGTGCCAGCAGCTCCGGACAGGGGAGCAATCAGCCCCAGCATTTT.

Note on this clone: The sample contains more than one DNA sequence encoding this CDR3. The CDR3 nucleotides read TGTGCCAGCAGCCCGGGACAGAACTATGGCTACACCTTC. Protein product: CASSPGQNYGYTF. This chain uses TRBV6-6 with TRBJ1-2; 7 positions agree with TRBD1. Germline-derived CDR1 and CDR2 are MNHNY and SVGAGI (reference sequence). J was trimmed by 2 bases and V by 6 bases; bases with no gene match: 3. CDR3 length: 13 residues.

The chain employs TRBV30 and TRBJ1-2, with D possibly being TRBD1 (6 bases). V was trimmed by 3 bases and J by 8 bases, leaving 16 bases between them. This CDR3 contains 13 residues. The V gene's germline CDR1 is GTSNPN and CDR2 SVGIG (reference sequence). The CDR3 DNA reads TGTGCCTGGAGCCCCAGGCAGACAGGAGGCTACACCTTC. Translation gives CAWSPRQTGGYTF. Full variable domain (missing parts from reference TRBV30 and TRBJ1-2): SQTIHQWPATLVQPVGSPLSLECTVEGTSNPNLYWYRQAAGRGLQLLFYSVGIGQISSEVPQNLSASRPQDRQFILSSKKLLLSDSGFYLCAWSPRQTGGYTFGSGTRLTVV.

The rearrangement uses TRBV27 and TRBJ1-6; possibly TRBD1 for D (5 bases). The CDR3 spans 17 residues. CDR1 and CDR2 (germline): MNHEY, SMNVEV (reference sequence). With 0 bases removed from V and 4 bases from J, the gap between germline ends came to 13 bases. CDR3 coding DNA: TGTGCCAGCAGTTTATCAGCAGGGTATCTTTATAATTCACCCCTCCACTTT. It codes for CASSLSAGYLYNSPLHF.

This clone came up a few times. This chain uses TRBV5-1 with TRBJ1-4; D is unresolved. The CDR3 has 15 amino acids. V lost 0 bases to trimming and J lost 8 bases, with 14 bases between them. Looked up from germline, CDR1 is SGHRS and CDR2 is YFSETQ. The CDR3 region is CASSLAQRAGEKLFF. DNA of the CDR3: TGCGCCAGCAGCTTGGCGCAGAGGGCTGGGGAAAAACTGTTTTTT.

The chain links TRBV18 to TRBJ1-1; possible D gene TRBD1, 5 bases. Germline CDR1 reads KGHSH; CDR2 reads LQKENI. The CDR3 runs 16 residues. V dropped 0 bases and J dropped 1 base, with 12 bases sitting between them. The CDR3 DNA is TGTGCCAGCTCACCACCGGGCTCAGGGCAGAACACTGAAGCTTTCTTT. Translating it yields CASSPPGSGQNTEAFF.

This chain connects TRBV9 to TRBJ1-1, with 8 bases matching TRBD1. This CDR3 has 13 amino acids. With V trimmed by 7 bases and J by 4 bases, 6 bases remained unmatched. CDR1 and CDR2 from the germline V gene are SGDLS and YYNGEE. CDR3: CASGRGPSTEAFF. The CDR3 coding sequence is TGTGCCAGCGGCAGGGGGCCGAGCACTGAAGCTTTCTTT.

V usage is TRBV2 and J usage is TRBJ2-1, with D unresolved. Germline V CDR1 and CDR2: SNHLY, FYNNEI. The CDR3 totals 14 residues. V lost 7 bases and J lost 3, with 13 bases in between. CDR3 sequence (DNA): TGTGCCAGCACCGTCTCCCCCAGCTACAATGAGCAGTTCTTC. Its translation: CASTVSPSYNEQFF.

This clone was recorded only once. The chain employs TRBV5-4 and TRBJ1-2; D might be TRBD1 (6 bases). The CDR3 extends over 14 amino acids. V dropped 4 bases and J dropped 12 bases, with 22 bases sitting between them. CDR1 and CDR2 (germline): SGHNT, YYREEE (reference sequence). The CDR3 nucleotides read TGTGCCAGCAGCCAAAACGGCGACAGGCGCAGCCACACCTTC. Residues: CASSQNGDRRSHTF.